These 22 T cell receptor beta chains were sequenced from one sample in a study of T cell repertoires in cytomegalovirus infection. TCRdb used MiXCR to reprocess the reads, holding one entry per CDR3 protein. The sample yields more than 85,000 distinct CDR3 sequences, around a quarter seen once. What was sequenced was CD8+ T cells from PBMCs. These TCRs come from a human donor in good health (CMV status not recorded). Some clones in this sample may be carry-over from other donors' samples.

The chain joins TRBV12-3 or TRBV12-4 to TRBJ2-7; 7 bases align to TRBD2. Trimming took 5 bases from V and 3 from J; bases not matched to a gene: 7. The CDR3 totals 14 residues. CDR3 residues: CASSPREADYEQYF. Written as DNA, the CDR3 is TGTGCCAGCAGTCCCCGGGAGGCTGACTACGAGCAGTACTTC.

This clonotype was found many times. The chain links TRBV12-3 or TRBV12-4 to TRBJ2-2; 11 nucleotides match TRBD2. The V gene end was trimmed by 6 bases and the J gene end by 1 base; junction bases not matched to a gene: 7. This CDR3 spans 17 amino acids. Here the CDR3 DNA reads TGTGCCAGCAGGTCGGGACTAGCGGAAATGAACACCGGGGAGCTGTTTTTT. It specifies CASRSGLAEMNTGELFF.

This chain joins TRBV7-9 and TRBJ2-2; D is possibly TRBD1 (6 bases). The CDR3 loop spans 14 amino acids. Deletions cut 5 bases from V and 3 bases from J, with 10 bases between. Germline V CDR1 and CDR2: SEHNR, FQNEAQ (reference sequence). The CDR3 DNA reads TGTGCCAGCAGCCTTTGGACAGACACCGGGGAGCTGTTTTTT. Translated, it gives CASSLWTDTGELFF.

This clonotype was counted only a few times. CDR3: CASSLGTGTGGSYEQYF. CDR3 bases: TGTGCCAGCAGTTTGGGGACTGGGACAGGGGGAAGCTACGAGCAGTACTTC. The rearrangement joins TRBV28 to TRBJ2-7, with TRBD1 matching 11 bases. The trim removed 3 bases at V and 3 bases at J, leaving 10 bases unmatched. There are 17 residues in the CDR3. Looked up from germline, CDR1 is MDHEN and CDR2 is SYDVKM.

In its sample, this clonotype was seen many times. The genes are TRBV7-6 and TRBJ1-4; D gene unclear. This CDR3 is built from 13 residues. Germline assignment: CDR1 SGHVS and CDR2 FNYEAQ. V lost 3 bases and J 7 bases, leaving 9 bases between the germline ends. For the CDR3, the DNA is TGTGCCAGCAGCTTCACAGTGGCTGAAAAACTGTTTTTT. Translation: CASSFTVAEKLFF.

This clonotype appeared a few times. The chain uses TRBV20-1 and TRBJ2-5; 11 nucleotides align to TRBD2. Germline lookup yields CDR1 DFQATT and CDR2 SNEGSKA (reference sequence). The J segment lost 4 bases and the V segment lost 6 bases, leaving 10 bases of the junction unmatched. The CDR3 is 15 residues long. CDR3 amino acids: CSAPFSGRALETQYF. The DNA for the CDR3 is TGCAGTGCCCCGTTTAGCGGGAGGGCCCTAGAGACCCAGTACTTC.

This clonotype was observed at least ten times. The rearrangement uses TRBV28 and TRBJ2-7, with D unclear. CDR1 is MDHEN, CDR2 SYDVKM, per germline. The CDR3 consists of 14 residues. The V and J ends lost 3 bases and 1 base respectively, with 10 bases between them. The CDR3 is CASSFILASYEQYF. In DNA, the CDR3 is TGTGCCAGCAGTTTTATACTGGCGTCCTACGAGCAGTACTTC.

There are a few counts of this clonotype. The chain employs TRBV6-2 or TRBV6-3 and TRBJ1-5; unclear D gene. This CDR3 has 15 amino acids. Germline CDR1 MNHEY, CDR2 SVGEGT. V lost 1 base, J lost 4 bases, and 11 bases lay in between. CDR3 in amino acids: CASSYLGFGNQPQHF. CDR3 DNA sequence: TGTGCCAGCAGTTACTTGGGATTTGGAAATCAGCCCCAGCATTTT.

This clonotype showed up just a few times. Here the CDR3 DNA reads TGTGCCAGCAGCTTAGAGGTTCCACAAGAGACCCAGTACTTC. Its protein product is CASSLEVPQETQYF. The J gene is TRBJ2-5, the V gene TRBV11-2; the D is unclear. In germline, CDR1 is SGHAT, CDR2 FQNNGV. The CDR3 covers 14 residues. Trimming took 0 bases from V and 2 from J, leaving 7 bases between them.

This clonotype has more than one count but fewer than ten. V usage is TRBV4-3 and J usage is TRBJ1-4; weak D call: TRBD1 (5 bases). This CDR3 has 15 residues. Trimming took 0 bases from V and 8 from J, leaving 13 bases between them. Looked up from germline, CDR1 is LGHNA and CDR2 is YSLEER. CDR3: CASSQDAGEGEKLFF. The CDR3 DNA reads TGCGCCAGCAGCCAAGATGCGGGGGAGGGCGAAAAACTGTTTTTT.

This chain joins TRBV27 and TRBJ2-3, with D perhaps TRBD2 (7 bases). Germline CDR1 is MNHEY and CDR2 is SMNVEV (reference sequence). The CDR3 spans 13 residues. Trimming stripped 3 bases from V and 9 bases from J, with 13 bases between. The CDR3 DNA reads TGTGCCAGCAGTTTGGGGGGGGCCAGGACGCAGTATTTT. This sequence encodes CASSLGGARTQYF.

There are a few counts of this clonotype. V is TRBV7-2 and J is TRBJ2-7; TRBD1 might be the D (5 bases). The V and J ends lost 4 bases and 0 bases respectively, with 13 bases between them. The CDR3 is 15 residues long. Germline values: CDR1 SGHTA, CDR2 FQGNSA. The CDR3 here is CASSSPTVSSYEQYF. The DNA of the CDR3 is TGTGCCAGCAGCTCACCGACAGTGAGCTCCTACGAGCAGTACTTC.

This clonotype was detected a few times. This chain links TRBV5-5 with TRBJ2-2, with 10 bases fitting TRBD2. V was clipped by 2 bases and J by 5 bases; unmatched bases: 3. Germline loops: CDR1 SGHKS, CDR2 YYEKEE (reference sequence). The CDR3 length is 15 residues. The CDR3 protein is CASSLEAGGTGELFF. Written as DNA, the CDR3 is TGTGCCAGCAGCTTAGAAGCGGGAGGGACCGGGGAGCTGTTTTTT.

This clonotype appeared a few times. The chain carries TRBV20-1 and TRBJ2-1; 9 nucleotides align to TRBD2. CDR3 length: 14 residues. V was pared by 5 bases and J by 6 bases, with 8 bases of the junction left unmatched. In germline, CDR1 is DFQATT, CDR2 SNEGSKA (reference sequence). This CDR3 is CSAPRGGRGNEQFF. Here the CDR3 DNA reads TGCAGTGCTCCCCGGGGCGGGAGGGGCAATGAGCAGTTCTTC.

A few counts support this clonotype. V is TRBV7-6 and J is TRBJ2-1; perhaps TRBD2 as D (6 bases). The CDR3 is 13 residues long. Germline V gene data show CDR1 as SGHVS and CDR2 as FNYEAQ. The V and J ends lost 5 bases and 11 bases respectively, with 16 bases between them. The chain's CDR3 is CASSPAGTPKQFF. For the CDR3, the DNA is TGTGCCAGCAGCCCCGCCGGGACTCCAAAGCAGTTCTTC.

This clonotype was observed many times. This rearrangement joins TRBV7-2 to TRBJ1-6; D remains unclear. Germline V lookup: CDR1 SGHTA, CDR2 FQGNSA. There are 15 residues in the CDR3. Trimming took off 5 bases at V and 4 bases at J, with 12 bases between the two ends. CDR3 sequence (DNA): TGTGCCAGCAGCCAAACAACCGGGTATAATTCACCCCTCCACTTT. Translating it yields CASSQTTGYNSPLHF. Filled out from reference TRBV7-2 and TRBJ1-6, the complete variable domain reads GAGVSQSPSNKVTEKGKDVELRCDPISGHTALYWYRQSLGQGLEFLIYFQGNSAPDKSGLPSDRFSAERTGGSVSTLTIQRTQQEDSAVYLCASSQTTGYNSPLHFGNGTRLTVT.

This clonotype was detected ten times or more. CDR3 residues: CASSGGSTEAFF. The CDR3 DNA sequence: TGTGCCAGCAGCGGGGGAAGCACTGAAGCTTTCTTT. V is TRBV9 and J is TRBJ1-1, with D uncertain. Germline V CDR1 and CDR2: SGDLS, YYNGEE. V lost 3 bases and J lost 4, with 7 bases in between. The CDR3 covers 12 residues.

This rearrangement joins TRBV14 to TRBJ1-4; possible D gene TRBD1, 5 bases. The CDR3 covers 15 residues. Germline V gives CDR1 SGHDN, CDR2 FVKESK. The V end lost 3 bases, the J end lost 8 bases, and 16 bases lay between the germline ends. The CDR3 loop is CASSQAADRGEKLFF. In DNA form, the CDR3 reads TGTGCCAGCAGCCAGGCTGCTGATCGGGGGGAAAAACTGTTTTTT.

The chain uses TRBV6-1 and TRBJ2-7; maybe TRBD2 (6 bases). The germline V gene encodes CDR1 MNHNS and CDR2 SASEGT. The ends were cut back, 0 bases at V and 4 bases at J, with 13 bases in the middle. The CDR3 is 15 residues long. In nucleotides, the CDR3 is TGTGCCAGCAGTGAAGCGATGGGGGGATCGTACGAGCAGTACTTC. This encodes CASSEAMGGSYEQYF.

J is TRBJ2-7 and V is TRBV7-9, with no clear D. The CDR3 has 16 amino acids. V lost 3 bases to trimming and J lost 2 bases, with 17 bases between them. Germline-derived CDR1 and CDR2 are SEHNR and FQNEAQ (reference sequence). The DNA for the CDR3 is TGTGCCAGCAGCTTCCCTCAGACCCTGGGCGCCTACGAGCAGTACTTC. This gives the protein CASSFPQTLGAYEQYF.

This clonotype was detected only a few times. This chain uses TRBV5-5 with TRBJ2-1; D unclear. Trimming removed 8 bases at V and 4 bases at J, with 7 bases between. CDR1 is SGHKS, CDR2 YYEKEE, per germline (reference sequence). The CDR3 consists of 11 residues. CDR3 DNA sequence: TGTGCCAGTGGCTGGTACAATGAGCAGTTCTTC. Protein sequence: CASGWYNEQFF.

This clonotype has only a few counts. The rearrangement joins TRBV7-6 to TRBJ2-1, with TRBD1 identical over 8 bases. Germline V lookup: CDR1 SGHVS, CDR2 FNYEAQ. There are 15 residues in the CDR3. J gave up 3 bases and V 1 base, and 2 bases lay outside the gene matches. CDR3 sequence: CASSLVTGDYNEQFF. CDR3 nucleotide sequence: TGTGCCAGCAGCTTAGTGACAGGGGACTACAATGAGCAGTTCTTC.